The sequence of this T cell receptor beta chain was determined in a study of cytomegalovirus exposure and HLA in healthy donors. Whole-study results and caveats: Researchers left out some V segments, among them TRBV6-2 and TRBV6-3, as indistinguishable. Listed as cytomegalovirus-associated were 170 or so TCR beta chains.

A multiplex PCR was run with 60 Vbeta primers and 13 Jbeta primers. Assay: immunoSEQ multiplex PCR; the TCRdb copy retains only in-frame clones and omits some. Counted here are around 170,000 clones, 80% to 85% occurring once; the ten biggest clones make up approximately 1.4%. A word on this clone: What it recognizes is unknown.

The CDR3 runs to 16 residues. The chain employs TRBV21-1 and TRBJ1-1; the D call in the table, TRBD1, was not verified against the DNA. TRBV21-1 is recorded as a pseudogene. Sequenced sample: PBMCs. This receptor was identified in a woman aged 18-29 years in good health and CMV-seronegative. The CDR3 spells CASSKDRGQANTEAFF. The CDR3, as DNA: TGTGCCAGCAGCAAAGATAGGGGACAGGCAAACACTGAAGCTTTCTTT.